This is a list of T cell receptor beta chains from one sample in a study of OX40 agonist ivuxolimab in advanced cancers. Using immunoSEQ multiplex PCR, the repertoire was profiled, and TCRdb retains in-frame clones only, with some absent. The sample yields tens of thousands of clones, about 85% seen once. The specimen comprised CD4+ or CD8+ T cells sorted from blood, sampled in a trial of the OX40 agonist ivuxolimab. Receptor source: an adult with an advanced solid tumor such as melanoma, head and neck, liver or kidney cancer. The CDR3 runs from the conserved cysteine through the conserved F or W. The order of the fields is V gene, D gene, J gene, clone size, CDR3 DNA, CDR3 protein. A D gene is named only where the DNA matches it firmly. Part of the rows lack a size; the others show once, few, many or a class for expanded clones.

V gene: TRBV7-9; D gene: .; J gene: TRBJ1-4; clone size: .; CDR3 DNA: TGTGCCAGCAGCTTAGGGCAGTATCGGGCCAATGAAAAACTGTTTTTT; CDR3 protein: CASSLGQYRANEKLFF
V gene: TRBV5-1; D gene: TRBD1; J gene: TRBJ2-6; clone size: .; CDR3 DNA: TGCGCCAGCAGCTCGACAGGGTCGGGGGCCAACGTCCTGACTTTC; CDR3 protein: CASSSTGSGANVLTF
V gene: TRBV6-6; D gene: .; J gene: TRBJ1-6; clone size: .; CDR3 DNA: TGTGCCACCAAGAACAATTCACCCCTCCACTTT; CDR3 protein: CATKNNSPLHF
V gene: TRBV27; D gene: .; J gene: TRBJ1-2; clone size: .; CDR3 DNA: TGTGCCATGACAAGGGGGTCCTATGGCTACACCTTC; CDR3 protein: CAMTRGSYGYTF
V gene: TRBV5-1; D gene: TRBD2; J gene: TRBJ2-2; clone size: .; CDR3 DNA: TGCGCCAGCACTCCCAGCGGGGCCGGCACCGGGGAGCTGTTTTTT; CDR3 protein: CASTPSGAGTGELFF
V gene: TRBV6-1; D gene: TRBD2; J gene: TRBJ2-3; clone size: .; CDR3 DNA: TGTGCCAGCAGTGGACGACTAGCGGGGGGATCAACGGATACGCAGTATTTT; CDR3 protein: CASSGRLAGGSTDTQYF
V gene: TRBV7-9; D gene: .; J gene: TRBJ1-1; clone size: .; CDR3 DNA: TGTGCCAGCAGCTTAGTTGTCTTTGAAGCTTTCTTT; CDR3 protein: CASSLVVFEAFF
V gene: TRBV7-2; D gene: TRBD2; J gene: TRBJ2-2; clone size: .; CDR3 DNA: TGTGCCAGCACTGCCGGGACTACCGACACCGGGGAGCTGTTTTTT; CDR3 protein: CASTAGTTDTGELFF
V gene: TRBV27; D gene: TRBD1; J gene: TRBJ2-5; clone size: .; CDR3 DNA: TGTGCCAGCAGTGGGACAGGGGCCTCACAAGAGACCCAGTACTTC; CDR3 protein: CASSGTGASQETQYF
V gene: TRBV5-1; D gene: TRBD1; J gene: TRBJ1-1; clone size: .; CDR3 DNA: TGCGCCAGCAGCTTGGGGGACAGGGGGTTTACTGAAGCTTTCTTT; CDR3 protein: CASSLGDRGFTEAFF
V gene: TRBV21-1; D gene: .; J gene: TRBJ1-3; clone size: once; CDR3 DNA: TGTGCCAGCAGCAGAAAAGCCGGACAGACCTCTGGAAACACCATATATTTT; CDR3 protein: CASSRKAGQTSGNTIYF
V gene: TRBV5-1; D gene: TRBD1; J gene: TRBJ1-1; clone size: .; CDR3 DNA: TGCGCCAGCAGCTTGGCCCGACGGGACAGTCTGAACACTGAAGCTTTCTTT; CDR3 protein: CASSLARRDSLNTEAFF
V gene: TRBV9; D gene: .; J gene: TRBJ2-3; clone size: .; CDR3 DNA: TGTGCCACTTCCAAGGGGAGCACAGATACGCAGTATTTT; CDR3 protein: CATSKGSTDTQYF
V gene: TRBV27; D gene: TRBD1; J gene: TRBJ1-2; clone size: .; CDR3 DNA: TGTGCCAGCAGACAGGACAGGGGAAGCGGCTACACCTTC; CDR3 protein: CASRQDRGSGYTF
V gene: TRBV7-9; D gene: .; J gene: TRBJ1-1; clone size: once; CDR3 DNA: TGTGCCAGCAGCTTAGCCGGGGTGAACACTGAAGCTTTCTTT; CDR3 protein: CASSLAGVNTEAFF
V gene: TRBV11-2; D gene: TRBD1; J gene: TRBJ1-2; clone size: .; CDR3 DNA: TGTGCCAGCAGCTTAGGGGGACAGAATGATTACACCTTC; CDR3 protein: CASSLGGQNDYTF
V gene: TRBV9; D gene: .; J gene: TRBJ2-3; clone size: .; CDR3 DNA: TGTGCCAGCAGCGTAGCAGGGAAAGATACGCAGTATTTT; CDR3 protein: CASSVAGKDTQYF
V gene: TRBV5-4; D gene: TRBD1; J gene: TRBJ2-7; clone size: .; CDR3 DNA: TGTGCCAGCAGCTCCGGACAGGGGGCGCCGGCCTACGAGCAGTACTTC; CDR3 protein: CASSSGQGAPAYEQYF
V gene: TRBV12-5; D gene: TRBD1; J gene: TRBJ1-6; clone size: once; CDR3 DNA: TGTGCTAGTGGGGGACAGGGGAATTCACCCCTCCACTTT; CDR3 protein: CASGGQGNSPLHF
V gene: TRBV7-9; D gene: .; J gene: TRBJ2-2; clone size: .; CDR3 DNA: TGTGCCAGCAGCTCGTTAGCGGCATCCGTCGGTAGCACCGGGGAGCTGTTTTTT; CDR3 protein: CASSSLAASVGSTGELFF
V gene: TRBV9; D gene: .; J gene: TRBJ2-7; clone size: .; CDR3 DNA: TGTGCCAGCAGCCCCAGGACAATCCCCTACGAGCAGTACTTC; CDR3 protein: CASSPRTIPYEQYF
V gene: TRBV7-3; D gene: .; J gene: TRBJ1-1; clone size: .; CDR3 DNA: TGTGCCAGCAGCTTATCGGTGAACACTGAAGCTTTCTTT; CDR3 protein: CASSLSVNTEAFF
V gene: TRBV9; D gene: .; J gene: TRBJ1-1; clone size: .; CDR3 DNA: TGTGCCAGCAGCGTAGAATCCGGCAGGGGATCTGAAGCTTTCTTT; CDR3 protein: CASSVESGRGSEAFF
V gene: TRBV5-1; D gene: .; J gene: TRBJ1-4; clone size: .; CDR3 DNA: TGCGCCAGCAGCTCCCTCGGAGGAACTAATGAAAAACTGTTTTTT; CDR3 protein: CASSSLGGTNEKLFF
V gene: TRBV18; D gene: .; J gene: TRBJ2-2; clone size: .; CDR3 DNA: TGTGCCAGCTTGACAGACCAAGTTACCGGGGAGCTGTTTTTT; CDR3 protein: CASLTDQVTGELFF
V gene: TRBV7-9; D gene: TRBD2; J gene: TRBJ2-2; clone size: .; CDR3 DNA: TGTGCCAGCAGCTGGACTAGCGGGGGAGGGAACACCGGGGAGCTGTTTTTT; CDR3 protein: CASSWTSGGGNTGELFF
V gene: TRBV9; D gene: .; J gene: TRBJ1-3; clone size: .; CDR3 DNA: TGTGCCAGCAGCGTATCCGACAGCTCTGGAAACACCATATATTTT; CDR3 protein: CASSVSDSSGNTIYF
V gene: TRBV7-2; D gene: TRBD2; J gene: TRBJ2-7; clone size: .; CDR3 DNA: TGTGCCAGCAGCTTAGGGCGGGGGGCCCCCTACGAGCAGTACTTC; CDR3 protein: CASSLGRGAPYEQYF
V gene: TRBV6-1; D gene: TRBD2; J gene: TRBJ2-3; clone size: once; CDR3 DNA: TGTGCCAGCAGTACCCGGACTAGCGCCACAGATACGCAGTATTTT; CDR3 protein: CASSTRTSATDTQYF
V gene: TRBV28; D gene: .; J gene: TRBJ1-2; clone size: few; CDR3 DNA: TGTGCCAGCAGTCTGGGGCGGGGTGGCTATGGCTACACCTTC; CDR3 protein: CASSLGRGGYGYTF
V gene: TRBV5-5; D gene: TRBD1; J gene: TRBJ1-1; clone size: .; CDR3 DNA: TGTGCCAGCAACTGGCGGACAGGGAACACTGAAGCTTTCTTT; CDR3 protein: CASNWRTGNTEAFF
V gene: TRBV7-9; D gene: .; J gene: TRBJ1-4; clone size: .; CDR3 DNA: TGTGCCAGCAGCCGCCCTCAGGGAGATAATGAAAAACTGTTTTTT; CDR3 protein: CASSRPQGDNEKLFF
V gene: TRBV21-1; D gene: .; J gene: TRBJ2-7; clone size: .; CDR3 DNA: TGTGCCAGCTCCAACCCCGGGACAGGGAGGGACGAGCAGTACTTC; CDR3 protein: CASSNPGTGRDEQYF
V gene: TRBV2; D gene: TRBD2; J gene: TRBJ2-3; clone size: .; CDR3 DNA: TGTGCCAGCAGTGGGCTAGCGGATTACACAGATACGCAGTATTTT; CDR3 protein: CASSGLADYTDTQYF
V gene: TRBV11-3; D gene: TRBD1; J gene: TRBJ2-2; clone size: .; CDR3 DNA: TGTGCCAGCAGCGCGCAGGGGGCGCAGAACACCGGGGAGCTGTTTTTT; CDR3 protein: CASSAQGAQNTGELFF
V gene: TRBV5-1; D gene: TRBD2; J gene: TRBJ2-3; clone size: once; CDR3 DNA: TGCGCCAGCAGCTCGACTAGCGGGGAAACAGATACGCAGTATTTT; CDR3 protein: CASSSTSGETDTQYF
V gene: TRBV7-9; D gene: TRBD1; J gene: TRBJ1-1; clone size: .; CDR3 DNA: TGTGCCAGCAGCCCCTCCCCAGGGGGAACTCGTGCTTTCTTT; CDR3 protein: CASSPSPGGTRAFF
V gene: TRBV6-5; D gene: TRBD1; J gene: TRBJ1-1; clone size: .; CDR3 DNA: TGTGCCAGCAGTTACACTAACAGGGGGGCGACTGAAGCTTTCTTT; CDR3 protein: CASSYTNRGATEAFF
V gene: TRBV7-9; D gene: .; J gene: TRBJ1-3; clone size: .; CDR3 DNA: TGTGCCAGCAGCACGACTGGAAACACCATATATTTT; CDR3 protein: CASSTTGNTIYF
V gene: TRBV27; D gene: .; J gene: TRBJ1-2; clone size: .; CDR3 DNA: TGTGCCAGCAGTCTGGACGGCCACTATGGCTACACCTTC; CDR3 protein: CASSLDGHYGYTF
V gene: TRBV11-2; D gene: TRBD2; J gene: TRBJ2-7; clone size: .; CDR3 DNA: TGTGCCAGCAGCTTAGATCTAGCGGGGGGTCCCTACGAGCAGTACTTC; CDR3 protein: CASSLDLAGGPYEQYF
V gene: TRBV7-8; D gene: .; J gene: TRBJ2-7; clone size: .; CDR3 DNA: TGTGCCAGCAGCTCGTCACTCTCCTACGAGCAGTACTTC; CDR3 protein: CASSSSLSYEQYF
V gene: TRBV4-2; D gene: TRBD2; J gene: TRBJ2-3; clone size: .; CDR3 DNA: TGTGCCAGCAGCCAAGCGGGGGGGCGTTCGGCAGATACGCAGTATTTT; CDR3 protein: CASSQAGGRSADTQYF
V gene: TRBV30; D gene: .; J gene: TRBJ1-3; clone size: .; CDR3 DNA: TGTGCCTGGAGTGTCCTGGATGGAAACACCATATATTTT; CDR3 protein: CAWSVLDGNTIYF
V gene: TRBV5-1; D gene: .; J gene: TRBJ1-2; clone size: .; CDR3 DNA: TGCGCCAGCAGTCAGGGGCAGGGTGTTAACTATGGCTACACCTTC; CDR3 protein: CASSQGQGVNYGYTF
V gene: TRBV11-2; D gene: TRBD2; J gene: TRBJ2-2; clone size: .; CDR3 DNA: TGTGCCAGCAGCTCCGGGGGGGCCCGGAACACCGGGGAGCTGTTTTTT; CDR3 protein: CASSSGGARNTGELFF
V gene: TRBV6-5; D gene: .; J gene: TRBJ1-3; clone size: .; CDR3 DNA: TGTGCCAGCAGCAGACAGCTTAACTCTGGAAACACCATATATTTT; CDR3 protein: CASSRQLNSGNTIYF
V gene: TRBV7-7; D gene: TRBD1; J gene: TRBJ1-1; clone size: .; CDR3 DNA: TGTGCCAGCAGCTTAGGACAGGGTGCTGAAGCTTTCTTT; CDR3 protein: CASSLGQGAEAFF
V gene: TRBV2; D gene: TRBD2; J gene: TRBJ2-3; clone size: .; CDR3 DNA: TGTGCCAGCAGCGTCTACGACGGGGGGGCCCGTGGCACAGATACGCAGTATTTT; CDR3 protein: CASSVYDGGARGTDTQYF
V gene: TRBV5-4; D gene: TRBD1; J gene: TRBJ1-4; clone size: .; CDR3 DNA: TGTGCCAGCAGCATACGGACAGGGGGGGAAAAACTGTTTTTT; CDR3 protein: CASSIRTGGEKLFF
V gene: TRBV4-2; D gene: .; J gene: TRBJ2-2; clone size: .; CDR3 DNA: TGTGCCAGCAGCCAAGGGGCCGGGGGCAGCGCGAACACCGGGGAGCTGTTTTTT; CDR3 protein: CASSQGAGGSANTGELFF
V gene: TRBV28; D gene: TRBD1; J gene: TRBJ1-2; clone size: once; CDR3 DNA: TGTGCCAGCAGTATTCTTGGGACAGGCCTCTATGGCTACACCTTC; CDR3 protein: CASSILGTGLYGYTF
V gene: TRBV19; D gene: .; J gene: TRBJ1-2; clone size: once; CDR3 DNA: TGTGCCAGTAGTTCGCGCGGAGAGGGCTACACCTTC; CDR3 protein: CASSSRGEGYTF
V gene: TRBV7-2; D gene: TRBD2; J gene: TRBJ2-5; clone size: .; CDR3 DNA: TGTGCCAGCAGCCCCAGGACTAGCGGGGCATGGACCCAGTACTTC; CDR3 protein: CASSPRTSGAWTQYF
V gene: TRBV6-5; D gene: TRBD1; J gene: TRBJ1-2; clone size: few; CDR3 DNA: TGTGCCAGCAGGCGCGGGGAGAGTGCAGGGGGTGGCTACACCTTC; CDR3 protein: CASRRGESAGGGYTF